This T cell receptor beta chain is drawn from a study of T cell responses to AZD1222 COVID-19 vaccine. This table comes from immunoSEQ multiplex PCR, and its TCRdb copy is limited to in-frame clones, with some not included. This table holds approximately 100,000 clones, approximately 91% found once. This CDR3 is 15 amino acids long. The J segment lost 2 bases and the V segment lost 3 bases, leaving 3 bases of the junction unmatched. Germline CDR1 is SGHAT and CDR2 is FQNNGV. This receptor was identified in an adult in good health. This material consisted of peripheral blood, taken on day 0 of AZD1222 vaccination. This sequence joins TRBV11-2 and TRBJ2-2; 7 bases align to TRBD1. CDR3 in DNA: TGTGCCAGCAGCTTGACAGGGCGAAACACCGGGGAGCTGTTTTTT. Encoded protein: CASSLTGRNTGELFF.